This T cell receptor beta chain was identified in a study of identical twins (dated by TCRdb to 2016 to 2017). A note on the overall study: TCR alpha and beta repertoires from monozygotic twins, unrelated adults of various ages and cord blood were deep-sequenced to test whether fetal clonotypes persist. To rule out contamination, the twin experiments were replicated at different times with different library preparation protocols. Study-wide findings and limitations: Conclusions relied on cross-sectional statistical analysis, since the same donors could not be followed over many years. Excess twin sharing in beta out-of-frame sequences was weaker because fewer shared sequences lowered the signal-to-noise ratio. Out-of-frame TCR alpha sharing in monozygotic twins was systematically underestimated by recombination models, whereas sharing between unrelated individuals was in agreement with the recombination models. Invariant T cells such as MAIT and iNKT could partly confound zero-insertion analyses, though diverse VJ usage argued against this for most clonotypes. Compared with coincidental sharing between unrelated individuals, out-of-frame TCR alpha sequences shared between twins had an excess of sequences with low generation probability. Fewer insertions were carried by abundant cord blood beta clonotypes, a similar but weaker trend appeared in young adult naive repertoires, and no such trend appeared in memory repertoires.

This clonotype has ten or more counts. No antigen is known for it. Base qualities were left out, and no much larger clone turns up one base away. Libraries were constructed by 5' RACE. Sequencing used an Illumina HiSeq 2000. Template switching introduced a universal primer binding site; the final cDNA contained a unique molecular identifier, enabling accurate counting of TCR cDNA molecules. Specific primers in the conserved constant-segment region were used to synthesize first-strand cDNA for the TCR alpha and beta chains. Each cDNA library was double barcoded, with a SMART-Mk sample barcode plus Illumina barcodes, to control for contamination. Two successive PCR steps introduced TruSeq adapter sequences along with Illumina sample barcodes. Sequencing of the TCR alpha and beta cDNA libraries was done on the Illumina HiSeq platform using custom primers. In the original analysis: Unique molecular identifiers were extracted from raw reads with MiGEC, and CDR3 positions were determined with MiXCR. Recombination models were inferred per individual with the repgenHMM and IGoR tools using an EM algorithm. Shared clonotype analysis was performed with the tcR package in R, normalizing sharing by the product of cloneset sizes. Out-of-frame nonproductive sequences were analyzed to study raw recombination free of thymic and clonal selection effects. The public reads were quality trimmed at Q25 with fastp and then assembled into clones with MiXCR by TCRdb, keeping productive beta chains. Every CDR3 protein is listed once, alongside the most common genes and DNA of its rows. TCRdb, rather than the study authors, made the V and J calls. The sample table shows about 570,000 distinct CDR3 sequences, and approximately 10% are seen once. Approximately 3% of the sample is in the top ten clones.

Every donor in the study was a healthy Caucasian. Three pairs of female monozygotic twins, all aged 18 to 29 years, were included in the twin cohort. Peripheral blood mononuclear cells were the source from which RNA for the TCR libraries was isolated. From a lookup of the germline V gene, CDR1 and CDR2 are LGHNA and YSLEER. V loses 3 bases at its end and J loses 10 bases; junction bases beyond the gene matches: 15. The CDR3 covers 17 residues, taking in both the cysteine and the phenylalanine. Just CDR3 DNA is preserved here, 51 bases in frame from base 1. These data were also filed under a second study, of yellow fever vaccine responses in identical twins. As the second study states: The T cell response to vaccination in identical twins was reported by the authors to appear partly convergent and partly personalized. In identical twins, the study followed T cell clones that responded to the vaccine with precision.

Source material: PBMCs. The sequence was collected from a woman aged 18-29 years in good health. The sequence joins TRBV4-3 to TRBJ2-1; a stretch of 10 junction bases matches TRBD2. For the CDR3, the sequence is CASSHRFTSGEDSEQFF. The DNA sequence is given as TGCGCCAGCAGCCACCGATTCACTAGCGGGGAGGACTCGGAGCAGTTCTTC.